A selection of T cell receptor beta chains follows, all from one sample in a study of cytomegalovirus exposure and HLA in healthy donors. Data came from immunoSEQ multiplex PCR; TCRdb stores just in-frame clones and leaves some out. The table records 70,000 or so clones, less than 70% of them present only once. The sample consisted of PBMCs. Receptor source: a woman between 45 and 60 years old in good health and CMV-seronegative. Both conserved end residues are part of each CDR3. The order of the fields is V gene, D gene, J gene, clone size, CDR3 protein, CDR3 DNA. D genes are given only for firm matches. The size of a clone is reported for some rows only, either as once, few or many, or as a class for expanded clones.

TRBV4-3	.	TRBJ1-1	.	CASSQDRASAVTEAFF	TGCGCCAGCAGCCAAGACAGGGCCAGCGCGGTCACTGAAGCTTTCTTT
TRBV27	.	TRBJ2-1	.	CASTRATQGAEQFF	TGTGCCAGCACCCGGGCCACCCAAGGGGCTGAGCAGTTCTTC
TRBV5-1	TRBD2	TRBJ2-1	.	CASRPPGLADNEQFF	TGCGCCAGCCGCCCCCCGGGACTAGCGGATAATGAGCAGTTCTTC
TRBV2	TRBD1	TRBJ2-7	.	CASTPLGTGGYEQYF	TGTGCCAGCACACCTCTCGGGACAGGGGGCTACGAGCAGTACTTC
TRBV10-3	TRBD1	TRBJ1-2	.	CAISESRGTGPGDTF	TGTGCCATCAGTGAGTCTCGCGGGACAGGGCCCGGGGACACCTTC
TRBV5-4	TRBD2	TRBJ2-3	.	CASSWAQVAGSTDTQYF	TGTGCCAGCAGCTGGGCCCAGGTAGCGGGGAGTACAGATACGCAGTATTTT
TRBV7-9	.	TRBJ1-5	few	CASSLGMRGRNQPQHF	TGTGCCAGCAGCTTAGGAATGCGGGGGCGCAACCAGCCCCAGCATTTT
TRBV7-2	.	TRBJ2-7	.	CASSTMTVPGVYEQYF	TGTGCCAGCAGCACAATGACAGTTCCGGGGGTGTACGAGCAGTACTTC
TRBV9	.	TRBJ2-7	few	CASSVGGPDYEQYF	TGTGCCAGCAGCGTAGGGGGCCCGGACTACGAGCAGTACTTC
TRBV7-2	TRBD1	TRBJ2-5	.	CASSLERPGTGEETQYF	TGTGCCAGCAGCTTAGAAAGACCCGGGACAGGGGAAGAGACCCAGTACTTC
TRBV5-1	.	TRBJ1-1	few	CASSYTGNTEAFF	TGCGCCAGCAGCTACACAGGGAACACTGAAGCTTTCTTT
TRBV10-3	TRBD1	TRBJ2-7	.	CAISESLKGAKGTNEQYF	TGTGCCATCAGTGAGTCGTTAAAGGGGGCGAAAGGAACCAACGAGCAGTACTTC
TRBV7-9	TRBD1	TRBJ1-2	.	CASSSQTGDGYTF	TGTGCCAGCAGCTCCCAGACAGGGGATGGCTACACCTTC
TRBV11-3	.	TRBJ2-3	few	CASSLDRWSTDTQYF	TGTGCCAGCAGCTTAGATAGATGGAGCACAGATACGCAGTATTTT
TRBV4-3	.	TRBJ2-3	few	CASAVGYGADTQYF	TGCGCCAGCGCCGTTGGGTACGGGGCAGATACGCAGTATTTT
TRBV7-2	.	TRBJ2-1	once	CASSLGGGKNEQFF	TGTGCCAGCAGCTTAGGGGGCGGGAAGAATGAGCAGTTCTTC
TRBV7-8	TRBD1	TRBJ1-2	.	CASSLGQGMSGYGYTF	TGTGCCAGCAGCTTAGGACAGGGGATGAGTGGGTATGGCTACACCTTC
TRBV4-3	.	TRBJ1-2	.	CASSPSPGQPFYGYTF	TGCGCCAGCAGTCCATCGCCGGGACAACCCTTCTATGGCTACACCTTC
TRBV2	.	TRBJ2-4	.	CASSESLAKNIQYF	TGTGCCAGCAGTGAATCCCTAGCCAAAAACATTCAGTACTTC
TRBV2	TRBD2	TRBJ2-1	few	CASRPGTSGSNEQFF	TGTGCCAGCAGACCCGGGACTAGCGGGAGTAATGAGCAGTTCTTC
TRBV7-9	.	TRBJ2-5	.	CASSFPRSQETQYF	TGTGCCAGCAGCTTCCCCAGATCCCAAGAGACCCAGTACTTC
TRBV6-5	.	TRBJ2-7	.	CASSSPGRGHEQYF	TGTGCCAGCAGTTCCCCCGGGAGAGGGCACGAGCAGTACTTC
TRBV19	TRBD1	TRBJ2-5	.	CASSRNGQGKGVETQYF	TGTGCCAGTAGCCGAAATGGACAGGGGAAAGGCGTAGAAACCCAGTACTTC
TRBV5-4	TRBD2	TRBJ2-2	.	CASSPDSGRAVGELFF	TGTGCCAGCAGCCCCGATAGCGGGAGGGCCGTCGGGGAGCTGTTTTTT
TRBV9	TRBD1	TRBJ2-1	.	CASSAGQGRNEQFF	TGTGCCAGCAGCGCGGGACAGGGACGCAATGAGCAGTTCTTC
TRBV9	.	TRBJ1-3	.	CASSRTQSSGNTIYF	TGTGCCAGCAGCCGGACTCAGAGCTCTGGAAACACCATATATTTT